The clone carrying this T cell receptor (beta chain) was seen at least ten times. Antigen specificity is unknown. Semi-nested PCR with Nested Universal Primer A followed constant-region reverse priming of full-length variable regions. TCRdb used MiXCR to reprocess the 5' RACE reads, holding one entry per CDR3 protein. Of under 15,000 distinct CDR3 sequences listed, more than 20% are singletons. Germline CDR1 and CDR2: SGDLS and YYNGEE. The CDR3 is made up of 15 amino acids. V lost 4 bases to trimming and J lost 3 bases; unmatched junction nucleotides: 6. Overall study findings and caveats: Greatest tumor Treg TCR overlap was with tumor naive CD4+ cells.

This receptor was identified in a female donor with breast cancer. The chain is built from TRBV9 and TRBJ2-1; TRBD2 aligns across 8 bases. Sequenced: naive CD4+ T cells sorted from blood. This sample's subset: naive CD4+ T cells, CD4+CD45RA+CD25-. CDR3 region: CASSLTGGGYNEQFF. Written as DNA, the CDR3 is TGTGCCAGCAGCCTCACGGGGGGGGGCTACAATGAGCAGTTCTTC.